This T cell receptor (beta chain) originates from a study of blood T cell repertoires in COVID-19. Study information: PBMCs, B-cell-depleted T cells, or T cells provided the cDNA or gDNA that made up the material.

This CDR3 contains 15 residues. V gave up 3 bases and J gave up 7 bases; unmatched junction bases: 8. CDR1 and CDR2 (germline): SGHDT, YYEEEE. In the authors' workflow: Amplification from reference gene primers served as the basis for estimated nucleated cell counts. The method was immunoSEQ multiplex PCR; TCRdb's version includes in-frame clones alone and lacks a portion of them. The V and J calls and clone size were taken over from that table, and D and trimming were inferred from the DNA. The repertoire holds about 270,000 clones, with 85% to 90% as singletons. Living in 24 US areas, the participants were between roughly 18 and 89 years of age.

The sample was PBMCs or T cells enriched from blood (not recorded which). This sequence joins TRBV5-6 and TRBJ2-1; 9 bases align to TRBD2. The sequence was collected from a young woman who had recovered from COVID-19. The CDR3 loop is CASSSSGGPVNEQFF. The CDR3, as DNA: TGTGCCAGCAGCTCCAGCGGGGGGCCGGTTAATGAGCAGTTCTTC. Full variable domain (rest looked up from reference TRBV5-6 and TRBJ2-1): DAGVTQSPTHLIKTRGQQVTLRCSPKSGHDTVSWYQQALGQGPQFIFQYYEEEERQRGNFPDRFSGHQFPNYSSELNVNALLLGDSALYLCASSSSGGPVNEQFFGPGTRLTVL.